This TCR beta chain was captured by sequencing in a study of cytomegalovirus exposure and HLA in healthy donors. Germline V gives CDR1 SGDLS, CDR2 YYNGEE. The CDR3 runs 15 residues. The PCR contained 60 Vbeta and 13 Jbeta primers. Profiling relied on immunoSEQ multiplex PCR, and the TCRdb table lists in-frame clones only, not all of them. The sample yields roughly 58,000 clones, approximately 80% seen once. The specimen was PBMCs. The clonotype comes from a human donor in good health. The rearrangement links TRBV9 to TRBJ2-5; TRBD1 matches 7 bases. Judging by the DNA end, TRBJ2-7 fits better; the J call may be wrong. DNA for the CDR3: TGTGCCAGCAGCGTAGGAAGGGGGCAGCTCTACGAGCAGTACTTC. This encodes CASSVGRGQLYEQYF.